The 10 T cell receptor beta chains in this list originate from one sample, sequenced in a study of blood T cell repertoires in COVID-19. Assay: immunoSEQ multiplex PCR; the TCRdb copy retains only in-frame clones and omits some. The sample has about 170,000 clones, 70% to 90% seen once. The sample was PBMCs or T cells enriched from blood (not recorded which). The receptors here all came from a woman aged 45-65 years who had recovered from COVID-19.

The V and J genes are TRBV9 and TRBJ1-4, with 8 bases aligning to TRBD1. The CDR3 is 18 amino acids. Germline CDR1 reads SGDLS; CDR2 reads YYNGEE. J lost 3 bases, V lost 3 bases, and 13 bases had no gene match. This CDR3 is CASSEGPTRTGPNEKLFF. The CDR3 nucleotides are TGTGCCAGCAGCGAGGGGCCTACCCGGACAGGGCCTAATGAAAAACTGTTTTTT.

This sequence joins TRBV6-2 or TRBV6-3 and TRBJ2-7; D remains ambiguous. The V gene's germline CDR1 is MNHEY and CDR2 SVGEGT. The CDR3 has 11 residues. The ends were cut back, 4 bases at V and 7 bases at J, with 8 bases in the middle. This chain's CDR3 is CASSSRWEQYV. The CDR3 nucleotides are TGTGCCAGCAGTTCTAGGTGGGAGCAGTACGTC.

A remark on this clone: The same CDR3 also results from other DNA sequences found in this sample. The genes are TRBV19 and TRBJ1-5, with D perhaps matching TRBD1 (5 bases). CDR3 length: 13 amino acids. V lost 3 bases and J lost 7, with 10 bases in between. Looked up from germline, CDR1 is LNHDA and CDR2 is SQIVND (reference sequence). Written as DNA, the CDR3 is TGTGCCAGTAGTATGGGGGGTGGCCAGCCCCAGCATTTT. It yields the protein CASSMGGGQPQHF. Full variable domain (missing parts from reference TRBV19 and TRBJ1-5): DGGITQSPKYLFRKEGQNVTLSCEQNLNHDAMYWYRQDPGQGLRLIYYSQIVNDFQKGDIAEGYSVSREKKESFPLTVTSAQKNPTAFYLCASSMGGGQPQHFGDGTRLSIL.

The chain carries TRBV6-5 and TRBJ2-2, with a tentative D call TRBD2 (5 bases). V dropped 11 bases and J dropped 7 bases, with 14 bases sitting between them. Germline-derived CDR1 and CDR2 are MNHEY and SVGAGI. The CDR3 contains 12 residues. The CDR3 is CAAPTGYGELFF. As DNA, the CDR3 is TGTGCCGCCCCTACGGGGTACGGGGAGCTGTTTTTT.

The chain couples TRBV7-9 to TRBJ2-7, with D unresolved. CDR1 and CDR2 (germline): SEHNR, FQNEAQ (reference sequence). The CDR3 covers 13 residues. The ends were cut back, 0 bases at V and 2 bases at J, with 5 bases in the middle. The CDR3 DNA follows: TGTGCCAGCAGCTTAGCTGCTACCTACGAGCAGTACGTC. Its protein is CASSLAATYEQYV.

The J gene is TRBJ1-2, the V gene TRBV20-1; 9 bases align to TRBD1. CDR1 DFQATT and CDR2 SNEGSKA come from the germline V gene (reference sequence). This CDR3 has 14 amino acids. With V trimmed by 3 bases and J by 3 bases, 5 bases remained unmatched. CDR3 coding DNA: TGCAGTGCTAGTAACACAGGGGGCTACTATGGCTACACCTTC. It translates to CSASNTGGYYGYTF.

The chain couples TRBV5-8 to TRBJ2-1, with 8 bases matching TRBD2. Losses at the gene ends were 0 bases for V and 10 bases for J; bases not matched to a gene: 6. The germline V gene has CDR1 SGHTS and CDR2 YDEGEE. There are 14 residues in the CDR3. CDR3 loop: CASSLAAGGREQFF. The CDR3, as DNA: TGTGCCAGCAGCTTGGCCGCGGGGGGCCGGGAGCAGTTCTTC.

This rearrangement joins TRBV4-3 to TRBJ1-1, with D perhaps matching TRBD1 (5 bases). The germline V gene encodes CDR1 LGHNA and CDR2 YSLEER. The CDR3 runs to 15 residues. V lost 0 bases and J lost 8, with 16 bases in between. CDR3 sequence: CASSQDPQGGEEAFF. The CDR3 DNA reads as TGCGCCAGCAGCCAAGACCCCCAGGGAGGGGAGGAAGCTTTCTTT.

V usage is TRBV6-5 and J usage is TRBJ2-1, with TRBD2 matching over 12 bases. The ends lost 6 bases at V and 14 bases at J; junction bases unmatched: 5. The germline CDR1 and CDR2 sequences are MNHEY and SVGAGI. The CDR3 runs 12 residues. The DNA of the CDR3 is TGTGCCAGCAGCTACGCTAGCGGGAGGGAGTTCTTC. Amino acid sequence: CASSYASGREFF.

In DNA, the CDR3 is TGTGCCAGCAGCCAGCCCGACAGGGAAGGCACTGAAGCTTTCTTT. The encoded protein is CASSQPDREGTEAFF. This chain links TRBV4-2 with TRBJ1-1; TRBD1 agrees at 7 bases. CDR1 is LGHNA and CDR2 is YNFKEQ in the germline V gene. V lost 3 bases to trimming and J lost 4 bases; unmatched junction nucleotides: 8. CDR3 size: 15 residues.